The source of this T cell receptor (beta chain) is a study of shared clonotypes between healthy human individuals. As for the study in general: Sampling drew on donors who were a couple of women and a few men aged 18 to 49. Study-level points and caveats: Larger estimated richness was generally recorded for naive subsets relative to memory subsets. Shared across a few donors were roughly 4.7% of the naive CD4 clonotypes.

Points on this clone: The target antigen is unknown.

V dropped 5 bases and J dropped 5 bases, with 10 bases sitting between them. This CDR3 is built from 12 residues. Germline V CDR1 and CDR2: MNHEY, SVGAGI. The table came from immunoSEQ multiplex PCR; TCRdb's copy has only in-frame clones and leaves some out. The table includes roughly 1,800,000 clones, around 96% detected once. Naive CD8 cells lacked CD45RO and underwent positive selection for CCR7, leaving out terminally differentiated effector memory CD45RA+ cells. Input material: naive CD8+ T cells sorted from blood. This receptor was taken from a man aged 18 to 29 in good health. The V gene is TRBV6-5, the J gene TRBJ2-7; tentative D call: TRBD1 (5 bases). For the CDR3, the DNA is TGTGCCAGCAGTAGCTGGGGCCACGAGCAGTACTTC. It encodes CASSSWGHEQYF.